This T cell receptor (beta chain) was recovered during a study of cytomegalovirus exposure and HLA in healthy donors. The study's findings and limits: Published work reported that the classifier diagnosed cytomegalovirus status with high specificity and sensitivity.

Repertoires were generated with immunoSEQ multiplex PCR, while TCRdb's copy carries only in-frame clones and drops some. Altogether approximately 82,000 clones are present, 85% to 95% being singletons, with the ten largest covering 0.65% to 0.8%. This CDR3 has 16 amino acids. Germline values: CDR1 MNHEY, CDR2 SVGAGI. With 2 bases clipped from V and 0 bases from J, the junction kept 4 bases outside the gene matches. As concerns this clone: What it recognizes is unknown.

The sequenced sample consisted of PBMCs. The chain combines TRBV6-5 with TRBJ2-3; 8 bases fit TRBD2. The receptor was isolated from a man aged 18 to 29 in good health and CMV-seronegative. The CDR3 nucleotides are TGTGCCAGCAGTTACGGGCGGGGGGTCAGCACAGATACGCAGTATTTT. Protein: CASSYGRGVSTDTQYF.